This TCR beta chain was found in a study of blood T cell repertoires in COVID-19. This table comes from immunoSEQ multiplex PCR, and its TCRdb copy is limited to in-frame clones, with some not included. The table has 140,000 to 150,000 clones, around 80% seen once. V lost 7 bases to trimming and J lost 3 bases; unmatched junction nucleotides: 12. In germline, CDR1 is KGHDR, CDR2 SFDVKD. The CDR3 covers 16 residues. The receptor was isolated from a woman in her fifties or sixties with acute or convalescent COVID-19. This chain connects TRBV24-1 to TRBJ2-7; 9 bases are a match to TRBD1. The sample consisted of peripheral blood. CDR3 bases: TGTGCCACCAGATTTGACGTGGGACAGGGATTCTACGAGCAGTACTTC. This sequence encodes CATRFDVGQGFYEQYF.